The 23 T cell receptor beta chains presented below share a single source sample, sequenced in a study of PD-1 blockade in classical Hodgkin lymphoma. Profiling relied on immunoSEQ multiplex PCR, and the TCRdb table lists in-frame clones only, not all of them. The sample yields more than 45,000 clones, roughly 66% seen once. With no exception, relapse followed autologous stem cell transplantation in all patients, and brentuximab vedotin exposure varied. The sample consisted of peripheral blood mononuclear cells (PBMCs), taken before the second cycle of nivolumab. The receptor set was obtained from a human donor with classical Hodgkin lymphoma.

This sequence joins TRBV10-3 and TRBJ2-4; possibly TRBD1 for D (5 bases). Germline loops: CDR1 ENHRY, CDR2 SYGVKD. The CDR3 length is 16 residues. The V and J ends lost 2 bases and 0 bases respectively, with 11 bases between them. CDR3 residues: CAISEGQPIAKNIQYF. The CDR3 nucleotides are TGTGCCATCAGTGAGGGACAACCTATAGCCAAAAACATTCAGTACTTC.

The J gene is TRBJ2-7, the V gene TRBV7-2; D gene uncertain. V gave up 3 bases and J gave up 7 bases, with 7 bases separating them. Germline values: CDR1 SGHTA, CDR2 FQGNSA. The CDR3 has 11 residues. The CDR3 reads CASSFLGEQYF. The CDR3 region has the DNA TGTGCCAGCAGCTTTCTGGGGGAGCAGTACTTC.

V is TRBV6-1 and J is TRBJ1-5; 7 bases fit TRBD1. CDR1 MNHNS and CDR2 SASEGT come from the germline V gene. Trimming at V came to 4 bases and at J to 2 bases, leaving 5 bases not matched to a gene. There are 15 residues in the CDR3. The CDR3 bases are TGTGCCAGCAGTGTTGCCACAGGGGGCAATCAGCCCCAGCATTTT. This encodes CASSVATGGNQPQHF.

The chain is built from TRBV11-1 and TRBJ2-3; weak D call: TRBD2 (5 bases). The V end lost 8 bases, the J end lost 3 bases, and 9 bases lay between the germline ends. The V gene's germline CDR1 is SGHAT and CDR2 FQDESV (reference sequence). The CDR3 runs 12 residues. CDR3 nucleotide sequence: TGTGCCAGCGAGGGAGTAACAGATACGCAGTATTTT. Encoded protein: CASEGVTDTQYF.

For the CDR3, the DNA is TGTGCCAGCTCACCACCAGGGTCCGAGCAGTACTTC. It codes for CASSPPGSEQYF. This sequence joins TRBV18 and TRBJ2-7, with D uncertain. The CDR3 spans 12 residues. The V end was cut by 0 bases, the J end by 6 bases, with 6 bases between. In germline, CDR1 is KGHSH, CDR2 LQKENI.

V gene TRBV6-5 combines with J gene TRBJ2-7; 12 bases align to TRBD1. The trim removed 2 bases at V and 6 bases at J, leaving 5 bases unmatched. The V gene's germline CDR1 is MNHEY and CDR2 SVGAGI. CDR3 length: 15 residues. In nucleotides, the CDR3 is TGTGCCAGCAGTTACGGGGGGACAGGGGGCGGCGAGCAGTACTTC. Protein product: CASSYGGTGGGEQYF.

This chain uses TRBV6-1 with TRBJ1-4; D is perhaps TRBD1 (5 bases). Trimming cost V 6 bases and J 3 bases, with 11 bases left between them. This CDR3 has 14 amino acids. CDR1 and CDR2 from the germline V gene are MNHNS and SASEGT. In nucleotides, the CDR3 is TGTGCCAGCAGGATCATGGGGGCTAATGAAAAACTGTTTTTT. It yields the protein CASRIMGANEKLFF.

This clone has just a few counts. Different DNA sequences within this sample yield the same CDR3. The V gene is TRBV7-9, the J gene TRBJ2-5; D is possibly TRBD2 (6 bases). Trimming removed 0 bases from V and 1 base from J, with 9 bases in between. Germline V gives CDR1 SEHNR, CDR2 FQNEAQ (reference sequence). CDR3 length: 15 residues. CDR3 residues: CASSLARGVQETQYF. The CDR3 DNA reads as TGTGCCAGCAGCTTAGCGCGGGGAGTCCAAGAGACCCAGTACTTC.

The CDR3 coding sequence is TGTGCCAGTACCTATTACAGGGGCGTGAACACTGAAGCTTTCTTT. It encodes CASTYYRGVNTEAFF. The rearrangement joins TRBV19 to TRBJ1-1, with TRBD1 matching 7 bases. CDR3 length equals 15 residues. With V trimmed by 7 bases and J by 0 bases, 8 bases remained unmatched. Germline-derived CDR1 and CDR2 are LNHDA and SQIVND (reference sequence).

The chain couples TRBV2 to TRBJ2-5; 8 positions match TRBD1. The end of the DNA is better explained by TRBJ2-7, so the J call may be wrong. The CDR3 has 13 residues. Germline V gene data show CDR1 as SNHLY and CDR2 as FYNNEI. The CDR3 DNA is TGTGCCAGCAGGGGGACAGGCTCCTACGAGCAGTACTTC. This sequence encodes CASRGTGSYEQYF.

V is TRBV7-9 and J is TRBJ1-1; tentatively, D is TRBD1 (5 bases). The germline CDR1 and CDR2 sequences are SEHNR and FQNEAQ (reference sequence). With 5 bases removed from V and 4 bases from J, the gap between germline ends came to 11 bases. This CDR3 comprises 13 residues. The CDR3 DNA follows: TGTGCCAGCAGCCTGACAGCTGCCACTGAAGCTTTCTTT. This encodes CASSLTAATEAFF.

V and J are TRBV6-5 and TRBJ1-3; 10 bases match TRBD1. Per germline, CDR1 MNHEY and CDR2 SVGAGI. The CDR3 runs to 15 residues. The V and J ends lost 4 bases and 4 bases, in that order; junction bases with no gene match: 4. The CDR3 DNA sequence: TGTGCCAGCAGTTCGGACAGGGGGTGGGGAAACACCATATATTTT. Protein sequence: CASSSDRGWGNTIYF.

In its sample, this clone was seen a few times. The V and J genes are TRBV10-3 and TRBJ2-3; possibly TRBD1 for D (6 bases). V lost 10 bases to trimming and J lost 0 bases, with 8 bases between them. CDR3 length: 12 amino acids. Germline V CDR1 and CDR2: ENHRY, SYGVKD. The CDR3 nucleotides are TGTGCCACTGGACAGAGCACAGATACGCAGTATTTT. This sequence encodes CATGQSTDTQYF.

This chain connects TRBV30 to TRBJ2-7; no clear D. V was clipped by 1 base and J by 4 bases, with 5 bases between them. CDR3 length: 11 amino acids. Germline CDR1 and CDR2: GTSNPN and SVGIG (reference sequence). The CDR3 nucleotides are TGTGCCTGGAGTGGGCAGTACGAGCAGTACTTC. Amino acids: CAWSGQYEQYF.

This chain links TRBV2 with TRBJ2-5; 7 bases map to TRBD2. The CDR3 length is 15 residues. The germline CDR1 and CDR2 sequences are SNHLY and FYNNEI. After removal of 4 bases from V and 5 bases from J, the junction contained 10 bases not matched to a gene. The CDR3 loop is CASSGVAGIGETQYF. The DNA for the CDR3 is TGTGCCAGCAGTGGGGTAGCGGGTATCGGGGAGACCCAGTACTTC.

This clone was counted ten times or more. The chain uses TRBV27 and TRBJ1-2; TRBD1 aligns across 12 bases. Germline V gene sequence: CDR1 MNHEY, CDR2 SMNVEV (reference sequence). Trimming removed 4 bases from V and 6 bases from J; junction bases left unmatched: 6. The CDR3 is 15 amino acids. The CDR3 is CASSYTGTGGDGYTF. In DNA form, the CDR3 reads TGTGCCAGCAGTTACACCGGGACAGGGGGCGATGGCTACACCTTC.

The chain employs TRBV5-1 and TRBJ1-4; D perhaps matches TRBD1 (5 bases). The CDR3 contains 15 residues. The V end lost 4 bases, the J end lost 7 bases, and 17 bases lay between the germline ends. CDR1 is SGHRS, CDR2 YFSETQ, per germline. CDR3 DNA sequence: TGCGCCAGCAGCCTGGGGCCAGGGACGGGTGAAAAACTGTTTTTT. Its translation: CASSLGPGTGEKLFF.

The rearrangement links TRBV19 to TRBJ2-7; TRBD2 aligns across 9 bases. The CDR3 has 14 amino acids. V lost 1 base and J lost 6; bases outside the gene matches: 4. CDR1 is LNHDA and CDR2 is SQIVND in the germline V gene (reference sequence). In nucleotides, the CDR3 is TGTGCCAGTAGTATAGGGCTAGCGGGAAGCGAGCAGTACTTC. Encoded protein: CASSIGLAGSEQYF.

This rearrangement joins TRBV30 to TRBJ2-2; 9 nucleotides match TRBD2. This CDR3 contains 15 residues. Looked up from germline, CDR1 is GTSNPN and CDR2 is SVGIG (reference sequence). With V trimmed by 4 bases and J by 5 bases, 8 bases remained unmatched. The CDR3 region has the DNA TGTGCCTGGAATGGGCCCAGCGGGGGGACCGGGGAGCTGTTTTTT. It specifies CAWNGPSGGTGELFF.

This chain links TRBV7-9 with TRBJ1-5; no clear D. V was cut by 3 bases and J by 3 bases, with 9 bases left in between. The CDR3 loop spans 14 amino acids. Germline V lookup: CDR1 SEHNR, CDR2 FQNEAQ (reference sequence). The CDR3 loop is CASSFLGVNQPQHF. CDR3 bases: TGTGCCAGCAGCTTTTTAGGAGTCAATCAGCCCCAGCATTTT.

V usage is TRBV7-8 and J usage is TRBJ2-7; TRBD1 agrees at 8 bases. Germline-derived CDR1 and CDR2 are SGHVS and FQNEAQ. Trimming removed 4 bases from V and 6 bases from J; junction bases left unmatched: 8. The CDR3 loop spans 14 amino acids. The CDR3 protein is CASSYGQGITEQYF. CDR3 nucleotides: TGTGCCAGCAGCTATGGACAGGGAATTACCGAGCAGTACTTC. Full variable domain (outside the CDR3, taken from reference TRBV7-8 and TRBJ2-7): GAGVSQSPRYKVAKRGQDVALRCDPISGHVSLFWYQQALGQGPEFLTYFQNEAQLDKSGLPSDRFFAERPEGSVSTLKIQRTQQEDSAVYLCASSYGQGITEQYFGPGTRLTVT.

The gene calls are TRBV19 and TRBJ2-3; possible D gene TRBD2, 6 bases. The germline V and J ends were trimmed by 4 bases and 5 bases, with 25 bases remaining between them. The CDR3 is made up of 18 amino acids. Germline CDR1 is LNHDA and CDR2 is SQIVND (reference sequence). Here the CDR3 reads CASSTTRLWREQVDTQYF. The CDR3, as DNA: TGTGCCAGTAGTACAACGCGCCTCTGGCGGGAACAAGTAGATACGCAGTATTTT.

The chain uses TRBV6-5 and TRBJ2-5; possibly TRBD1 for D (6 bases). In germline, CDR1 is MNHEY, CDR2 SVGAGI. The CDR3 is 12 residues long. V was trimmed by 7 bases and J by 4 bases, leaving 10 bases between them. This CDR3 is CASTGQGETQYF. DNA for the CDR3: TGTGCCAGCACGGGACAAGGAGAGACCCAGTACTTC.